This TCR beta chain was recorded in a study of a mutant IDH1 vaccine in newly diagnosed glioma. Study information: Antecedent treatment encompassed radiotherapy, temozolomide, or their combination; the majority received both. Study-level points and caveats: No link was apparently found between pseudoprogression and changes in top peripheral T cell clonotypes.

Time point in this sample: baseline, week 1 (first vaccination visit). Treatment given: pre-vaccination baseline after standard-of-care therapy. There were new WHO grade 3 or 4 astrocytomas in the donors, and these were IDH1-mutant and ATRX-lost. J gave up 6 bases and V 6 bases, and 6 bases lay outside the gene matches. The V gene's germline CDR1 is LNHDA and CDR2 SQIVND (reference sequence). This CDR3 spans 14 amino acids. This table comes from immunoSEQ multiplex PCR, and its TCRdb copy is limited to in-frame clones, with some not included. The top ten clones hold approximately 0.57% of a sample with over 75,000 clones, approximately 90% of them seen once. Regarding this clone: Its antigen is undetermined.

Sample: PBMCs, taken from a glioma patient treated with radiotherapy, temozolomide or both. The chain combines TRBV19 with TRBJ2-1; 9 bases are a match to TRBD2. The receptor was isolated from a woman aged 45 to 65 with glioma. CDR3 loop: CASSLAGTANEQFF. CDR3 bases: TGTGCCAGTAGCCTAGCGGGAACGGCCAATGAGCAGTTCTTC.